The 21 T cell receptor beta chains below were found in one sample sequenced in a study of control samples from healthy donors and cancer patients. The data were produced by immunoSEQ multiplex PCR, yet TCRdb's version contains in-frame clones alone and is incomplete. The sample includes over 75,000 clones, 82% of them seen just once. The sample consisted of blood. These receptors all come from a man between 60 and 70 years old in good health.

This clone was counted a single time. J is TRBJ2-3 and V is TRBV7-9; D gene unclear. CDR3 length: 10 residues. V was pared by 5 bases and J by 5 bases, with 2 bases between. Germline V CDR1 and CDR2: SEHNR, FQNEAQ (reference sequence). CDR3 region: CASSGDTQYF. The CDR3 nucleotides are TGTGCCAGCAGCGGAGATACGCAGTATTTT.

The CDR3: CASSGRGSTDTQYF. The DNA of the CDR3 is TGTGCCAGCAGTGGCCGGGGATCCACAGATACGCAGTATTTT. V usage is TRBV6-4 and J usage is TRBJ2-3, with D possibly TRBD2 on 5 matching bases. This CDR3 spans 14 amino acids. The germline gives CDR1 MRHNA, CDR2 SNTAGT. V gave up 4 bases and J gave up 2 bases, with 10 bases separating them.

V usage is TRBV5-4 and J usage is TRBJ2-1, with TRBD2 matching 8 bases. The CDR3 loop spans 14 amino acids. Trimming cost V 5 bases and J 6 bases; bases outside gene matches: 7. From germline, CDR1 is SGHNT and CDR2 YYREEE (reference sequence). The CDR3: CASRRTSRINEQFF. DNA of the CDR3: TGTGCCAGCAGAAGGACTAGCCGCATCAATGAGCAGTTCTTC.

The J gene is TRBJ1-1, the V gene TRBV9; D unresolved. Trimming pared 4 bases from V and 3 bases from J, leaving 10 bases between. CDR3 length equals 13 residues. Germline V gene data show CDR1 as SGDLS and CDR2 as YYNGEE. The CDR3 region is CASSTGRYTEAFF. The CDR3 DNA is TGTGCCAGCAGCACTGGACGGTACACTGAAGCTTTCTTT. Full variable domain (rest looked up from reference TRBV9 and TRBJ1-1): DSGVTQTPKHLITATGQRVTLRCSPRSGDLSVYWYQQSLDQGLQFLIQYYNGEERAKGNILERFSAQQFPDLHSELNLSSLELGDSALYFCASSTGRYTEAFFGQGTRLTVV.

The chain has TRBV12-3 or TRBV12-4 and TRBJ1-2; TRBD1 matches at 10 bases. The CDR3 runs 13 residues. J gave up 8 bases and V 4 bases, and 4 bases lay outside the gene matches. In DNA, the CDR3 is TGTGCCAGCAGTTGGGGGACAGGGGCGGGCTACACCTTC. Encoded protein: CASSWGTGAGYTF.

A word on this clone: This CDR3 is also generated by other DNA sequences in the sample. V and J are TRBV30 and TRBJ2-2; D might be TRBD2 (5 bases). CDR3 length equals 13 residues. Germline CDR1 is GTSNPN and CDR2 is SVGIG (reference sequence). V gave up 1 base and J gave up 2 bases, with 5 bases separating them. CDR3 protein: CAWSAGNTGELFF. The CDR3 bases are TGTGCCTGGAGTGCGGGAAACACCGGGGAGCTGTTTTTT.

The CDR3 coding sequence is TGTGCCAGCAGCACACGGACAGGGTACTACGAGCAGTACTTC. Protein: CASSTRTGYYEQYF. The chain combines TRBV3-1 (or the pseudogene TRBV3-2) with TRBJ2-7, with 8 nucleotides matching TRBD1. With V trimmed by 5 bases and J by 3 bases, 6 bases remained unmatched. Per germline, CDR1 LGHDT and CDR2 YNNKEL (reference sequence). The CDR3 length is 14 residues.

The chain carries TRBV4-1 and TRBJ2-7, with D maybe TRBD1 (5 bases). Germline values: CDR1 MGHRA, CDR2 YSYEKL. The CDR3 length is 17 residues. Trimming cost V 4 bases and J 2 bases, with 21 bases left between them. This CDR3 reads CASSPTQGQTPPYEQYF. The CDR3 DNA reads TGCGCCAGCAGCCCGACCCAAGGACAAACCCCCCCCTACGAGCAGTACTTC.

V and J are TRBV28 and TRBJ2-7; D not resolved. Germline-derived CDR1 and CDR2 are MDHEN and SYDVKM. The CDR3 has 13 residues. Trimming shortened V by 3 bases and J by 6 bases, and 12 bases separated the two germline ends. The CDR3 sequence: CASSFGRLGEQYF. CDR3 bases: TGTGCCAGCAGTTTTGGGCGTCTCGGCGAGCAGTACTTC.

This chain connects TRBV2 to TRBJ2-2, with D maybe TRBD2 (7 bases). Between the trimmed V and J ends, which lost 0 bases and 6 bases, there was a span of 11 bases. Germline CDR1 reads SNHLY; CDR2 reads FYNNEI. The CDR3 spans 15 residues. Here the CDR3 DNA reads TGTGCCAGCAGTGAAGCGGGGGGGCATCCCGGGGAGCTGTTTTTT. Protein product: CASSEAGGHPGELFF.

This clone appeared a single time. This chain links TRBV18 with TRBJ1-1; 7 bases are shared with TRBD1. Trimming at V came to 1 base and at J to 4 bases, leaving 12 bases not matched to a gene. The CDR3 contains 17 residues. Germline V gene sequence: CDR1 KGHSH, CDR2 LQKENI. CDR3 loop: CASSPLGTARAVTEAFF. The CDR3 DNA follows: TGTGCCAGCTCACCACTCGGGACAGCCCGGGCCGTCACTGAAGCTTTCTTT.

The V gene is TRBV28, the J gene TRBJ2-6; D gene uncertain. Trimming pared 7 bases from V and 0 bases from J, leaving 10 bases between. Germline loops: CDR1 MDHEN, CDR2 SYDVKM. CDR3 length: 15 residues. CDR3: CASTTGYSGANVLTF. The CDR3, as DNA: TGTGCCAGCACTACGGGCTACTCTGGGGCCAACGTCCTGACTTTC.

This chain uses TRBV5-1 with TRBJ2-6, with D tentatively TRBD1 (5 bases). V lost 4 bases to trimming and J lost 2 bases, with 16 bases between them. Germline loops: CDR1 SGHRS, CDR2 YFSETQ. This CDR3 has 17 amino acids. In DNA form, the CDR3 reads TGCGCCAGCAGCCCATCGGCAGGGCCTCCTGGGGCCAACGTCCTGACTTTC. Encoded protein: CASSPSAGPPGANVLTF.

This chain uses TRBV4-1 with TRBJ1-1, with 10 nucleotides matching TRBD1. The CDR3 is 15 residues long. The V gene end was trimmed by 3 bases and the J gene end by 1 base; junction bases not matched to a gene: 2. Germline V gene sequence: CDR1 MGHRA, CDR2 YSYEKL. The CDR3 here is CASSHWDRGNTEAFF. The CDR3 DNA sequence: TGCGCCAGCAGCCATTGGGACAGGGGGAACACTGAAGCTTTCTTT.

The chain carries TRBV6-5 and TRBJ2-4; the D is unclear. Germline CDR1 is MNHEY and CDR2 is SVGAGI. The V end lost 0 bases, the J end lost 14 bases, and 20 bases lay between the germline ends. The CDR3 loop spans 15 amino acids. The chain's CDR3 is CASSYSIGSAALEYF. The CDR3 region has the DNA TGTGCCAGCAGTTACTCGATCGGCTCTGCGGCCCTAGAGTACTTC.

V usage is TRBV30 and J usage is TRBJ2-3; no reliable D call. The germline V gene encodes CDR1 GTSNPN and CDR2 SVGIG (reference sequence). V was pared by 1 base and J by 4 bases, with 12 bases between. This CDR3 region has 14 residues. The CDR3 loop reads CAWSGYTPPDTQYF. The CDR3 nucleotides read TGTGCCTGGAGTGGCTACACACCCCCAGATACGCAGTATTTT.

This clone occurred a few times. This rearrangement joins TRBV6-5 to TRBJ2-1; the D gene is possibly TRBD2 (6 bases). Germline V gives CDR1 MNHEY, CDR2 SVGAGI. Trimming took off 6 bases at V and 0 bases at J, with 6 bases between the two ends. The CDR3 spans 13 residues. The CDR3: CASRLASYNEQFF. CDR3 in DNA: TGTGCCAGCAGACTAGCCTCCTACAATGAGCAGTTCTTC.

This chain uses TRBV7-2 with TRBJ2-2, with no clear D. Germline V gene lookup returns CDR1 SGHTA and CDR2 FQGNSA. The CDR3 is 13 residues long. V was trimmed by 4 bases and J by 11 bases, leaving 14 bases between them. CDR3 nucleotides: TGTGCCAGCAGCTCTCCGGGCGGTGTTGAGCTGTTTTTT. Translating gives CASSSPGGVELFF.

The V and J genes are TRBV9 and TRBJ1-2; D call uncertain. CDR1 is SGDLS and CDR2 is YYNGEE in the germline V gene. The CDR3 is 12 amino acids. The V end lost 7 bases, the J end lost 1 base, and 8 bases lay between the germline ends. CDR3 amino acids: CASSRINYGYTF. The DNA of the CDR3 is TGTGCCAGCTCGAGGATTAACTATGGCTACACCTTC.

The V call is TRBV4-1, the J call TRBJ1-1; the D is unclear. Germline V lookup: CDR1 MGHRA, CDR2 YSYEKL. This CDR3 contains 15 residues. Trimming removed 0 bases at V and 5 bases at J, with 13 bases between. The CDR3 loop is CASSQDPYDETEAFF. CDR3 DNA: TGCGCCAGCAGCCAAGATCCTTACGACGAAACTGAAGCTTTCTTT.

The chain uses TRBV19 and TRBJ2-3; D gene uncertain. Trimming took 3 bases from V and 6 from J, leaving 4 bases between them. The length of the CDR3 is 11 residues. Germline V gives CDR1 LNHDA, CDR2 SQIVND (reference sequence). The DNA for the CDR3 is TGTGCCAGTAGTATCGGGGATACGCAGTATTTT. It is translated as CASSIGDTQYF.